This T cell receptor beta chain appears in the sequencing data of a study of blood T cell repertoires in COVID-19. Generated by immunoSEQ multiplex PCR, the TCRdb table keeps only in-frame clones and is missing some. The sample records around 120,000 clones, nearly 90% being singletons. The germline V gene has CDR1 SGHAT and CDR2 FQNNGV. The germline V and J ends were trimmed by 2 bases and 6 bases, with 11 bases remaining between them. There are 15 residues in the CDR3. Sample: peripheral blood. This clonotype originated in an older woman with COVID-19, enrolled during active disease. This rearrangement joins TRBV11-2 to TRBJ1-6, with D hard to call. The CDR3 coding sequence is TGTGCCAGCAGCTTAAAATCAGAGGTTAATTCACCCCTCCACTTT. This gives the protein CASSLKSEVNSPLHF.